The 30 T cell receptor beta chains below all came from one sample that was sequenced in a study of regulatory T cells in long-lasting Graves disease. As for time point: newly diagnosed GD, antithyroid drugs for less than 3 months. PBMCs were the source of the RNA used for TCR sequencing. Assembly of TCR beta libraries relied on iRepertoire HTBI primers together with Arm-PCR of CDR3 regions. TCRdb fed the multiplex PCR reads into MiXCR, producing one record per CDR3 protein. The repertoire includes under 400,000 distinct CDR3 sequences, over 15% of them detected once, and 25% to 30% sits in the top ten. These data were likewise used in another study, on T cells in Graves' hyperthyroidism and ophthalmopathy.

The sample here was peripheral blood mononuclear cells (PBMCs), taken at new diagnosis, from a patient treated with antithyroid drugs. The receptors stem from a man aged 35 to 55 with Graves disease.

This clonotype was counted at least ten times. This chain joins TRBV2 and TRBJ1-6; TRBD1 matches at 9 bases. CDR3 length: 16 residues. In germline, CDR1 is SNHLY, CDR2 FYNNEI. V lost 5 bases and J lost 3; bases outside the gene matches: 5. The CDR3 region has the DNA TGTGCCAGCAGTCTCGGGACAGGGCGCTATAATTCACCCCTCCACTTT. Translation: CASSLGTGRYNSPLHF. Variable domain in full (rest from reference TRBV2 and TRBJ1-6): EPEVTQTPSHQVTQMGQEVILRCVPISNHLYFYWYRQILGQKVEFLVSFYNNEISEKSEIFDDQFSVERPDGSNFTLKIRSTKLEDSAMYFCASSLGTGRYNSPLHFGNGTRLTVT.

The rearrangement joins TRBV11-2 to TRBJ2-3, with D hard to call. The CDR3 has 10 residues. Germline values: CDR1 SGHAT, CDR2 FQNNGV. V was cut by 4 bases and J by 4 bases, with 0 bases left in between. In nucleotides, the CDR3 is TGTGCCAGCAGCTCAGATACGCAGTATTTT. It codes for CASSSDTQYF.

This clonotype was observed at least ten times. Germline is not matched at one junction end, which may reflect a read error. The V gene is TRBV4-1, the J gene TRBJ2-7; D uncertain. The CDR3 consists of 12 residues. Looked up from germline, CDR1 is MGHRA and CDR2 is YSYEKL. In DNA, the CDR3 is TGTGCCAGCAGCCAAGACCCCCACGAGCAGTACTTC. Its protein is CASSQDPHEQYF.

This clonotype was detected a few times. The chain employs TRBV5-1 and TRBJ2-1; TRBD2 matches at 12 bases. Trimming removed 4 bases from V and 6 bases from J; junction bases left unmatched: 8. The length of the CDR3 is 16 residues. Germline CDR1 and CDR2: SGHRS and YFSETQ. Here the CDR3 DNA reads TGCGCCAGCAGCGAGACGACTAGCGGGGGCCCCAATGAGCAGTTCTTC. This codes for CASSETTSGGPNEQFF.

This clonotype was seen only a few times. The chain combines TRBV6-1 with TRBJ1-1; D might be TRBD1 (5 bases). In germline, CDR1 is MNHNS, CDR2 SASEGT. The CDR3 totals 13 residues. Trimming cost V 6 bases and J 9 bases, with 17 bases left between them. For the CDR3, the DNA is TGTGCCAGCAGGAATCTGGGACCGAGTAAAGCTTTCTTT. Its protein product is CASRNLGPSKAFF.

This clonotype was detected many times. The rearrangement links TRBV2 to TRBJ1-4, with 9 bases identical to TRBD1. CDR3 length: 12 residues. The trim removed 6 bases at V and 8 bases at J, leaving 1 base unmatched. Looked up from germline, CDR1 is SNHLY and CDR2 is FYNNEI. CDR3 nucleotides: TGTGCCAGCAGGGACAGGGGCGAAAAACTGTTTTTT. Its translation is CASRDRGEKLFF.

At least ten counts were recorded for this clonotype. The chain carries TRBV20-1 and TRBJ2-3, with 8 nucleotides matching TRBD2. This CDR3 has 17 residues. With V trimmed by 4 bases and J by 1 base, 13 bases remained unmatched. Germline values: CDR1 DFQATT, CDR2 SNEGSKA (reference sequence). The CDR3 region is CSATGAGANPGTDTQYF. The CDR3 DNA reads as TGCAGTGCTACTGGAGCGGGGGCCAACCCCGGCACAGATACGCAGTATTTT.

V is TRBV7-9 and J is TRBJ2-4; possibly TRBD2 for D (6 bases). CDR3 length: 15 amino acids. V lost 2 bases, J lost 3 bases, and 11 bases lay in between. The germline V gene has CDR1 SEHNR and CDR2 FQNEAQ (reference sequence). The CDR3 sequence: CASSLSGVDKNIQYF. For the CDR3, the DNA is TGTGCCAGCAGCTTATCGGGGGTCGACAAAAACATTCAGTACTTC.

This clonotype came up a few times. This sequence joins TRBV11-2 and TRBJ2-3, with TRBD1 identical over 8 bases. CDR1 SGHAT and CDR2 FQNNGV come from the germline V gene. V lost 6 bases and J lost 7; bases outside the gene matches: 9. CDR3 length: 14 amino acids. CDR3 protein: CASSIRTGPYTQYF. CDR3 sequence (DNA): TGTGCCAGCAGTATTAGGACAGGGCCGTATACGCAGTATTTT.

This clonotype was seen at least ten times. One end of the junction varies from germline; a read error may be responsible. V usage is TRBV5-1 and J usage is TRBJ2-7; D is ambiguous. This CDR3 has 12 residues. Per the germline V gene, CDR1 is SGHRS and CDR2 is YFSETQ. CDR3 sequence (DNA): TGTGCCAGCAGCTTAGTAGGGCACGAGCAGTACTTC. This encodes CASSLVGHEQYF.

The V and J genes are TRBV11-2 and TRBJ1-1; 7 nucleotides agree with TRBD1. The CDR3 is 16 residues long. The trim removed 5 bases at V and 1 base at J, leaving 10 bases unmatched. Germline CDR1 is SGHAT and CDR2 is FQNNGV. In nucleotides, the CDR3 is TGTGCCAGCAGCCCAGCAAAGGGACAGCCGAACACTGAAGCTTTCTTT. Protein: CASSPAKGQPNTEAFF.

This clonotype was counted ten times or more. The chain joins TRBV6-5 to TRBJ2-5; TRBD1 matches 9 bases. CDR1 and CDR2 (germline): MNHEY, SVGAGI. V lost 2 bases to trimming and J lost 7 bases; unmatched junction nucleotides: 5. This CDR3 has 14 residues. The CDR3 here is CASSYLGQGTTQYF. The CDR3 nucleotides read TGTGCCAGCAGTTACCTAGGACAGGGGACGACCCAGTACTTC.

This clonotype was seen repeatedly, ten times or more. The rearrangement links TRBV5-5 to TRBJ1-1, with 7 bases aligning to TRBD1. Per germline, CDR1 SGHKS and CDR2 YYEKEE (reference sequence). V lost 4 bases to trimming and J lost 0 bases; unmatched junction nucleotides: 18. CDR3 length equals 19 residues. CDR3 region: CASSTGAGTVIFMNTEAFF. As DNA, the CDR3 is TGTGCCAGCAGCACGGGAGCCGGGACAGTTATCTTCATGAACACTGAAGCTTTCTTT.

This clonotype has a count of ten or more. The chain recombines TRBV6-2 or TRBV6-3 with TRBJ2-1; 9 bases match TRBD1. J lost 4 bases, V lost 6 bases, and 4 bases had no gene match. Germline V CDR1 and CDR2: MNHEY, SVGEGT. The CDR3 totals 14 residues. The CDR3 loop reads CASRRDRDYNEQFF. The CDR3 DNA is TGTGCCAGCAGACGGGACAGGGATTACAATGAGCAGTTCTTC.

In this sample, this clonotype turned up many times. The chain joins TRBV6-9 to TRBJ2-1, with D tentatively TRBD2 (7 bases). Germline V CDR1 and CDR2: MNHGY, SVAAGI. Trimming took 3 bases from V and 5 from J, leaving 17 bases between them. The CDR3 has 16 residues. CDR3 sequence reads: CASSYSHGGGDNEQFF. The CDR3 DNA is TGTGCCAGCAGTTACTCTCATGGGGGGGGCGACAATGAGCAGTTCTTC.

This clonotype was picked up many times. The chain has TRBV30 and TRBJ2-7; no definite D call. V was pared by 5 bases and J by 0 bases, with 5 bases between. This CDR3 spans 11 amino acids. Germline CDR1 GTSNPN, CDR2 SVGIG (reference sequence). CDR3: CAWALSYEQYF. For the CDR3, the DNA is TGTGCCTGGGCTCTCTCCTACGAGCAGTACTTC.

This clonotype was detected ten times or more. The chain is built from TRBV28 and TRBJ1-5; TRBD1 might be the D (6 bases). V dropped 7 bases and J dropped 6 bases, with 13 bases sitting between them. Germline assignment: CDR1 MDHEN and CDR2 SYDVKM. The CDR3 spans 13 residues. In DNA, the CDR3 is TGTGCCAGCAAGGACAGAACGGGTCAGCCCCAGCATTTT. This codes for CASKDRTGQPQHF.

The rearrangement joins TRBV2 to TRBJ2-5; 9 bases are shared with TRBD2. The CDR3 runs to 17 residues. Germline CDR1 is SNHLY and CDR2 is FYNNEI. The junction had 14 bases not matched to a gene; V was cut back by 8 bases and J by 1 base. CDR3 sequence (DNA): TGTGCCAGCTCCCCTCGGACCAGCGGGGGGTCCCAAGAGACCCAGTACTTC. Its translation: CASSPRTSGGSQETQYF.

Worth noting for this clonotype: This could be a read error, since a much larger clone is one nucleotide away. CDR3 protein: CASSRQTVTNTGELFF. CDR3 sequence (DNA): TGCGCCAGCAGCCGACAAACGGTCACGAACACCGGGGAGCTGTTTTTT. The J gene is TRBJ2-2, the V gene TRBV4-3; D not resolved. The CDR3 loop spans 16 amino acids. Per the germline V gene, CDR1 is LGHNA and CDR2 is YSLEER. Trimming removed 4 bases at V and 0 bases at J, with 12 bases between.

In its sample, this clonotype was seen many times. V and J are TRBV30 and TRBJ2-3; either TRBD1 or TRBD2 may fit D (5 bases each). The ends were cut back, 0 bases at V and 1 base at J, with 8 bases in the middle. Germline CDR1 reads GTSNPN; CDR2 reads SVGIG (reference sequence). The CDR3 is made up of 14 amino acids. CDR3 sequence (DNA): TGTGCCTGGAGTGTATTGGGGGGCACAGATACGCAGTATTTT. This sequence encodes CAWSVLGGTDTQYF. Drawing the rest from reference TRBV30 and TRBJ2-3, the complete variable domain is SQTIHQWPATLVQPVGSPLSLECTVEGTSNPNLYWYRQAAGRGLQLLFYSVGIGQISSEVPQNLSASRPQDRQFILSSKKLLLSDSGFYLCAWSVLGGTDTQYFGPGTRLTVL.

This clonotype was found a few times. This chain connects TRBV19 to TRBJ2-1, with 7 nucleotides matching TRBD1. V dropped 5 bases and J dropped 6; count of bases not matched to a gene: 7. The V gene's germline CDR1 is LNHDA and CDR2 SQIVND (reference sequence). The CDR3 contains 14 residues. CDR3 DNA: TGTGCCAGTAGTCCGATGGGACAGTTCAATGAGCAGTTCTTC. Its translation is CASSPMGQFNEQFF.

In this sample, this clonotype turned up many times. The V call is TRBV7-2, the J call TRBJ1-5; maybe TRBD1 (6 bases). CDR3 size: 17 residues. Trimming removed 1 base from V and 0 bases from J, with 13 bases in between. Germline values: CDR1 SGHTA, CDR2 FQGNSA. The CDR3 nucleotides read TGTGCCAGCAGCTTAGTCGGGGGGGCCTATAGCAATCAGCCCCAGCATTTT. It specifies CASSLVGGAYSNQPQHF.

At least ten counts were recorded for this clonotype. The V gene is TRBV30, the J gene TRBJ1-1; the D gene is possibly TRBD1 (6 bases). Germline V gene data show CDR1 as GTSNPN and CDR2 as SVGIG (reference sequence). The CDR3 has 13 residues. V was clipped by 4 bases and J by 1 base, with 10 bases between them. In nucleotides, the CDR3 is TGTGCCTGGACCGTGGACAGGAACACTGAAGCTTTCTTT. Its translation: CAWTVDRNTEAFF.

Ten or more counts support this clonotype. V and J are TRBV20-1 and TRBJ1-1; no firm D call. The length of the CDR3 is 12 residues. The germline CDR1 and CDR2 sequences are DFQATT and SNEGSKA (reference sequence). V gave up 3 bases and J gave up 0 bases, with 5 bases separating them. CDR3 coding DNA: TGCAGTGCTAGGCGACTGAACACTGAAGCTTTCTTT. Translation: CSARRLNTEAFF.

This clonotype showed up many times. The rearrangement links TRBV6-1 to TRBJ2-3, with D uncertain. V was pared by 0 bases and J by 5 bases, with 6 bases between. CDR1 and CDR2 from the germline V gene are MNHNS and SASEGT. The CDR3 spans 13 residues. This CDR3 reads CASSEASEDTQYF. The CDR3 nucleotides are TGTGCCAGCAGTGAAGCGTCCGAAGATACGCAGTATTTT.

This clonotype was seen ten or more times. The CDR3 nucleotides are TGTGCCAGCAGTGCGGGACAGGGTGTTTCGGGGACCCAGTACTTC. Encoded protein: CASSAGQGVSGTQYF. The rearrangement links TRBV2 to TRBJ2-5; 9 bases fit TRBD1. The ends lost 4 bases at V and 7 bases at J; junction bases unmatched: 10. The CDR3 is 15 amino acids. CDR1 is SNHLY, CDR2 FYNNEI, per germline. The complete variable domain, with remaining parts taken from reference TRBV2 and TRBJ2-5, reads EPEVTQTPSHQVTQMGQEVILRCVPISNHLYFYWYRQILGQKVEFLVSFYNNEISEKSEIFDDQFSVERPDGSNFTLKIRSTKLEDSAMYFCASSAGQGVSGTQYFGPGTRLLVL.

J is TRBJ2-4 and V is TRBV7-9, with D possibly being TRBD1 (5 bases). The length of the CDR3 is 18 residues. The V end lost 5 bases, the J end lost 0 bases, and 20 bases lay between the germline ends. The germline CDR1 and CDR2 sequences are SEHNR and FQNEAQ (reference sequence). The CDR3 spells CASSQDFRQSKAKNIQYF. The CDR3 nucleotides read TGTGCCAGCAGCCAAGATTTCCGACAGTCCAAAGCCAAAAACATTCAGTACTTC.

There are many counts of this clonotype. The chain carries TRBV12-3 or TRBV12-4 and TRBJ1-1, with D maybe TRBD1 (6 bases). Trimming took 3 bases from V and 2 from J, leaving 13 bases between them. The CDR3 is 15 residues long. The CDR3: CASSFWGQLNTEAFF. The DNA for the CDR3 is TGTGCCAGCAGTTTCTGGGGGCAACTAAACACTGAAGCTTTCTTT.

This clonotype has more than one count but fewer than ten. The chain recombines TRBV29-1 with TRBJ1-1, with D uncertain. Germline-derived CDR1 and CDR2 are SQVTM and ANQGSEA. The CDR3 runs to 15 residues. V gave up 7 bases and J gave up 1 base, with 19 bases separating them. The CDR3, as DNA: TGCAGCGCCCACCCTAGCGGTGGCACGAACACTGAAGCTTTCTTT. This gives the protein CSAHPSGGTNTEAFF.

CDR3 nucleotide sequence: TGTGCCAGCAGTACACGCGGGACAGGAGGGGAGACCCAGTACTTC. It is translated as CASSTRGTGGETQYF. The chain combines TRBV27 with TRBJ2-5; TRBD1 aligns across 8 bases. The V gene end was trimmed by 5 bases and the J gene end by 5 bases; junction bases not matched to a gene: 10. The length of the CDR3 is 15 residues. Per germline, CDR1 MNHEY and CDR2 SMNVEV (reference sequence).